Below, 25 T cell receptor beta chains from the same sample are listed, as sequenced in a study of T cells expressing NK-cell markers. Each CDR3 protein gets one entry in TCRdb, which reprocessed the 5' RACE reads and gives no DNA. There are 20,000 to 25,000 distinct CDR3 sequences in the sample, with 58% held by the top ten. The sample comprised blood T cells: a sorted CD56 or NKG2C T cell subset, CD4+ or CD8+ T cells, or bulk PBMC T cells (not recorded which). The receptors here all came from a man aged 18-75 years in good health.

J is TRBJ2-7 and V is TRBV11-2; TCRdb selects TRBD2, and the lack of DNA leaves this call unchecked. Germline CDR1 and CDR2: SGHAT and FQNNGV. The CDR3 sequence is 14 residues long. The chain's CDR3 is CASSSASGSYEQYF.

The V call is TRBV7-9, the J call TRBJ2-7; without DNA, the TCRdb call of TRBD1 cannot be checked. The CDR3 runs to 15 residues. Looked up from germline, CDR1 is SEHNR and CDR2 is FQNEAQ (reference sequence). This CDR3 reads CASSLLTATSGEQYF.

V and J are TRBV4-3 and TRBJ2-5; TCRdb calls TRBD2, which cannot be checked without DNA. The CDR3 runs to 17 residues. Germline lookup yields CDR1 LGHNA and CDR2 YSLEER. The CDR3 region is CASSPRLAGGTQETQYF.

The chain has TRBV5-4 and TRBJ1-2; TCRdb proposes TRBD1, but this gene call is untestable without DNA. The CDR3 runs to 15 residues. Germline CDR1 is SGHNT and CDR2 is YYREEE (reference sequence). The CDR3 loop is CASSWDLQGTYGYTF.

The chain combines TRBV20-1 with TRBJ2-2; TCRdb designates TRBD1, a call that cannot be tested without DNA. The CDR3 length is 16 residues. Germline lookup yields CDR1 DFQATT and CDR2 SNEGSKA (reference sequence). CDR3 in amino acids: CSARSITDRRIGELFF.

The chain is built from TRBV6-5 and TRBJ2-2; there is no DNA to check the TCRdb D call of TRBD1. Germline values: CDR1 MNHEY, CDR2 SVGAGI. CDR3 length equals 18 residues. CDR3 sequence reads: CASSYPAAGTGTDGELFF.

V is TRBV11-1 and J is TRBJ1-2; TCRdb designates TRBD1, a call that cannot be tested without DNA. The CDR3 length is 15 residues. CDR1 is SGHAT and CDR2 is FQDESV in the germline V gene (reference sequence). The CDR3: CASSPYSIYPVGYTF. Combining the CDR3 with reference TRBV11-1 and TRBJ1-2 gives the whole variable domain EAEVAQSPRYKITEKSQAVAFWCDPISGHATLYWYRQILGQGPELLVQFQDESVVDDSQLPKDRFSAERLKGVDSTLKIQPAELGDSAMYLCASSPYSIYPVGYTFGSGTRLTVV.

The rearrangement joins TRBV4-3 to TRBJ1-1; checking the TCRdb D call of TRBD1 is not possible without DNA. The CDR3 has 17 residues. Germline CDR1 LGHNA, CDR2 YSLEER. The CDR3 region is CASSQERGPLLNTEAFF.

This sequence joins TRBV5-1 and TRBJ1-5; the D gene TCRdb calls, TRBD1, cannot be checked with no DNA. Germline V gene lookup returns CDR1 SGHRS and CDR2 YFSETQ. The length of the CDR3 is 17 residues. The CDR3 reads CASSPGLGTGTNQPQHF.

The J gene is TRBJ1-6, the V gene TRBV28; TCRdb lists TRBD1, though no DNA is available to test this call. This CDR3 is 15 amino acids long. CDR1 is MDHEN and CDR2 is SYDVKM in the germline V gene. CDR3 sequence: CATFKPGQVNSPLHF. The full variable domain, with the rest looked up from reference TRBV28 and TRBJ1-6, is DVKVTQSSRYLVKRTGEKVFLECVQDMDHENMFWYRQDPGLGLRLIYFSYDVKMKEKGDIPEGYSVSREKKERFSLILESASTNQTSMYLCATFKPGQVNSPLHFGNGTRLTVT.

The chain has TRBV19 and TRBJ1-3. CDR3 length equals 14 residues. CDR1 is LNHDA and CDR2 is SQIVND in the germline V gene (reference sequence). The CDR3 protein is CASSSLGSGNTIYF.

This sequence joins TRBV4-3 and TRBJ2-7; TCRdb selects TRBD2, and the lack of DNA leaves this call unchecked. Germline CDR1 is LGHNA and CDR2 is YSLEER. The CDR3 has 16 residues. CDR3 sequence reads: CASSQDLAERSYEQYF.

The rearrangement uses TRBV3-1 and TRBJ2-1; TCRdb picks TRBD1, but there is no DNA to check that call. The germline V gene encodes CDR1 LGHDT and CDR2 YNNKEL (reference sequence). The CDR3 spans 16 residues. CDR3 sequence reads: CASSQSFLAGQGEQFF.

The V and J genes are TRBV27 and TRBJ2-2; TCRdb indicates TRBD2, and absent DNA this call remains unverified. Looked up from germline, CDR1 is MNHEY and CDR2 is SMNVEV (reference sequence). This CDR3 contains 15 residues. The CDR3 loop reads CASGIAGLNTGELFF.

The rearrangement uses TRBV27 and TRBJ2-7; TCRdb's assignment of TRBD2 cannot be checked, as there is no DNA. This CDR3 has 14 residues. The germline V gene has CDR1 MNHEY and CDR2 SMNVEV (reference sequence). CDR3: CASSLRGGRSEQYF.

The V call is TRBV6-2 or TRBV6-3, the J call TRBJ2-7; TCRdb picks TRBD1, but there is no DNA to check that call. The CDR3 covers 13 residues. The germline gives CDR1 MNHEY, CDR2 SVGEGT. The chain's CDR3 is CASRQGFTYEQYF.

The chain joins TRBV5-1 to TRBJ1-4; TCRdb picks TRBD1, but there is no DNA to check that call. Per the germline V gene, CDR1 is SGHRS and CDR2 is YFSETQ. The CDR3 runs 15 residues. This CDR3 reads CASKMTGTGGEKLFF. Full variable domain (rest looked up from reference TRBV5-1 and TRBJ1-4): KAGVTQTPRYLIKTRGQQVTLSCSPISGHRSVSWYQQTPGQGLQFLFEYFSETQRNKGNFPGRFSGRQFSNSRSEMNVSTLELGDSALYLCASKMTGTGGEKLFFGSGTQLSVL.

The chain recombines TRBV29-1 with TRBJ2-1; TCRdb returns TRBD2, unconfirmable since there is no DNA. CDR3 length equals 17 residues. CDR1 and CDR2 from the germline V gene are SQVTM and ANQGSEA. Here the CDR3 reads CSVEDPVSGGPVNEQFF.

The chain links TRBV5-4 to TRBJ1-5; as DNA is missing, the TRBD1 call by TCRdb cannot be tested. This CDR3 region has 17 residues. The germline gives CDR1 SGHNT, CDR2 YYREEE (reference sequence). The CDR3 protein is CASSLAGDRVANQPQHF.

This sequence joins TRBV4-1 and TRBJ1-5. Germline V CDR1 and CDR2: MGHRA, YSYEKL. The CDR3 covers 15 residues. The CDR3 sequence: CASSKQGGGDQPQHF.

This sequence joins TRBV10-3 and TRBJ2-3. This CDR3 region has 14 residues. CDR1 is ENHRY and CDR2 is SYGVKD in the germline V gene. CDR3 sequence: CAISEVVLTDTQYF.

The chain employs TRBV5-1 and TRBJ2-1; the TRBD2 assignment by TCRdb is unverifiable without DNA. Germline CDR1 is SGHRS and CDR2 is YFSETQ. The CDR3 has 13 residues. The CDR3 protein is CASSLVGRESQFF.

The rearrangement joins TRBV20-1 to TRBJ1-2. There are 12 residues in the CDR3. Germline lookup yields CDR1 DFQATT and CDR2 SNEGSKA (reference sequence). The chain's CDR3 is CSASFLGGTHTF.

J is TRBJ1-1 and V is TRBV11-2. CDR3 length equals 14 residues. CDR1 and CDR2 (germline): SGHAT, FQNNGV. CDR3 sequence: CASSSGLTNTEAFF.

The rearrangement uses TRBV7-2 and TRBJ2-1; the TRBD1 assignment by TCRdb is unverifiable without DNA. Germline CDR1 is SGHTA and CDR2 is FQGNSA. The CDR3 is 15 residues long. The CDR3 protein is CASSPQGSSYNEQFF.